This TCR beta chain emerged from a study of blood T cells in healthy people across ages. A second roughly 6 to 12 cycle PCR used barcoded and J-beta primers. Every sample gave at least 3 million paired-end reads containing CDR3. TCRdb analysed the 5' RACE reads with MiXCR anew, one entry per CDR3 protein. The sample has some 790,000 distinct CDR3 sequences, more than 25% seen once. Ten or more counts support this clonotype. From germline, CDR1 is SGHTA and CDR2 FQGNSA. This CDR3 contains 14 residues. Trimming removed 2 bases from V and 1 base from J, with 8 bases in between. This chain joins TRBV7-2 and TRBJ1-1; D is undetermined. This receptor was identified in a woman of 80 years or more in good health. Sequenced sample: blood. This chain's CDR3 is CASSLREGNTEAFF. DNA for the CDR3: TGTGCCAGCAGCTTAAGGGAAGGGAACACTGAAGCTTTCTTT.